A selection of T cell receptor beta chains follows, all from one sample in a study of blood T cells in healthy people across ages. TCRdb reprocessed the 5' RACE reads with MiXCR, giving one entry per CDR3 protein. The table records 1.5 million to 2 million distinct CDR3 sequences, 28% of them present only once. Sequenced material: blood. The origin of the receptors is a woman younger than 45 in good health. Both conserved end residues are part of each CDR3. A D gene is named only where the DNA matches it firmly. Expanded clones are given a class, and other clones once, few, many or no size at all.

V gene: TRBV5-1
J gene: TRBJ1-1
D gene: TRBD1
clone size: few
CDR3 protein: CASGLSGGATEAFF
CDR3 DNA: TGCGCCAGTGGATTATCAGGGGGCGCGACTGAAGCTTTCTTT

V gene: TRBV20-1
J gene: TRBJ2-5
D gene: TRBD2
clone size: few
CDR3 protein: CSARLAGAPQETQYF
CDR3 DNA: TGCAGTGCCCGACTAGCGGGAGCCCCGCAAGAGACCCAGTACTTC

V gene: TRBV7-2
J gene: TRBJ2-4
D gene: TRBD2
clone size: few
CDR3 protein: CASSKEGTSGGNIQYF
CDR3 DNA: TGTGCCAGCAGCAAAGAGGGGACTAGCGGCGGAAACATTCAGTACTTC

V gene: TRBV20-1
J gene: TRBJ2-7
D gene: .
clone size: .
CDR3 protein: CSARIGQARRDEQYF
CDR3 DNA: TGCAGTGCTCGGATTGGGCAGGCCCGTCGCGACGAGCAGTACTTC

V gene: TRBV28
J gene: TRBJ2-7
D gene: TRBD1
clone size: .
CDR3 protein: CAGSLSGTGLSWEQYF
CDR3 DNA: TGTGCCGGCAGTTTATCCGGGACAGGGCTCTCCTGGGAGCAGTACTTC

V gene: TRBV28
J gene: TRBJ1-2
D gene: .
clone size: .
CDR3 protein: CASSHKWGYTF
CDR3 DNA: TGTGCCAGCAGTCATAAATGGGGCTACACCTTC

V gene: TRBV20-1
J gene: TRBJ2-7
D gene: .
clone size: many
CDR3 protein: CSASLSNEQYF
CDR3 DNA: TGCAGTGCTAGCCTTTCTAACGAGCAGTACTTC

V gene: TRBV5-5
J gene: TRBJ2-2
D gene: .
clone size: .
CDR3 protein: CASSFFGERTGELFF
CDR3 DNA: TGTGCCAGCAGCTTTTTCGGGGAGCGGACCGGGGAGCTGTTTTTT

V gene: TRBV4-1
J gene: TRBJ1-6
D gene: TRBD1
clone size: few
CDR3 protein: CASSNGGQTPPLHF
CDR3 DNA: TGCGCCAGCAGCAACGGGGGACAGACGCCACCCCTCCACTTT

V gene: TRBV20-1
J gene: TRBJ2-7
D gene: TRBD2
clone size: many
CDR3 protein: CSATVAGGNSYEQYF
CDR3 DNA: TGCAGTGCTACAGTAGCGGGGGGCAACTCCTACGAGCAGTACTTC

V gene: TRBV6-5
J gene: TRBJ1-2
D gene: TRBD1
clone size: many
CDR3 protein: CASSYSGQGYGYTF
CDR3 DNA: TGTGCCAGCAGTTACTCGGGACAGGGGTATGGCTACACCTTC

V gene: TRBV19
J gene: TRBJ1-2
D gene: TRBD1
clone size: few
CDR3 protein: CASKGRQGDYGYTF
CDR3 DNA: TGTGCCAGTAAAGGGAGACAGGGGGATTATGGCTACACCTTC

V gene: TRBV27
J gene: TRBJ1-1
D gene: .
clone size: many
CDR3 protein: CASSPRINSNTEAFF
CDR3 DNA: TGTGCCAGCAGTCCACGGATCAATTCGAACACTGAAGCTTTCTTT

V gene: TRBV6-5
J gene: TRBJ1-5
D gene: .
clone size: .
CDR3 protein: CASSRSGGGHQPQHF
CDR3 DNA: TGTGCCAGCAGTCGCAGTGGGGGGGGCCATCAGCCCCAGCATTTT

V gene: TRBV7-9
J gene: TRBJ2-5
D gene: .
clone size: .
CDR3 protein: CASSLSPVGTQYF
CDR3 DNA: TGTGCCAGTAGCCTTAGCCCTGTGGGGACCCAGTACTTC

V gene: TRBV7-9
J gene: TRBJ2-3
D gene: .
clone size: few
CDR3 protein: CASSFQNSPDTQYF
CDR3 DNA: TGTGCCAGCAGCTTCCAAAATAGCCCGGATACGCAGTATTTT